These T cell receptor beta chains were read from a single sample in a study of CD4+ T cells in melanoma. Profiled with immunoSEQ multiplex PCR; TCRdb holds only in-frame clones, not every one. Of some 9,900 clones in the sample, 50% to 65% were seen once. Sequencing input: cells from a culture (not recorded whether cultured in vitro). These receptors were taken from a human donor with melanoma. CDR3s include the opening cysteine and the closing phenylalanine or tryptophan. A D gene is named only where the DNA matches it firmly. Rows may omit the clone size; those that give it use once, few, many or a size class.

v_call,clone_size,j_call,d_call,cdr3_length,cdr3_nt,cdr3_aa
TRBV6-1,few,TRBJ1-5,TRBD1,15,TGTGCCAGCAGTGACTACAGGGGCATCAATCAGCCCCAGCATTTT,CASSDYRGINQPQHF
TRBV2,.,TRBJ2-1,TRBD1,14,TGTGCCAGCAGTGACAGGGGGTCCGCCAGTGAGCAGTTCTTC,CASSDRGSASEQFF
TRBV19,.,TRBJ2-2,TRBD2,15,TGTGCCAGTAGTATCTCCAGCGGGGGTGCCGGGGAGCTGTTTTTT,CASSISSGGAGELFF
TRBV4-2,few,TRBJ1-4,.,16,TGTGCCAGCAGCCAAGAAAGAGGGAGTGGGGATGAAAAACTGTTTTTT,CASSQERGSGDEKLFF
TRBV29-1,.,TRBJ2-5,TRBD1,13,TGCAGCGTTGTATCAGGGGGCGGAGAGACCCAGTACTTC,CSVVSGGGETQYF
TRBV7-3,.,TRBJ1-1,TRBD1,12,TGTGCCAGCAGCTTAACGGGGACAGCGTGGATCTTT,CASSLTGTAWIF
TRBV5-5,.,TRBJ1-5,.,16,TGTGCCAGCAGCTTGGTTTGGGGGGGAAGGAATCAGCCCCAGCATTTT,CASSLVWGGRNQPQHF
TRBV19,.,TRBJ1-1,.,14,TGTGCCAGTAGTATCGGACTCACGAACACTGAAGCTTTCTTT,CASSIGLTNTEAFF
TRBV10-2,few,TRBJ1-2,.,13,TGCGCCAGCAGTGAGGGAGGTTCGGGTGGCTACACCTTC,CASSEGGSGGYTF
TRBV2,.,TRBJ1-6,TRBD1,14,TGTGCCAGCAGTCAACAGGGGGGAAGTTCACCCCTCCACTTT,CASSQQGGSSPLHF
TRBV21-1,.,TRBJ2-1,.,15,TGTGCCAGCAGCAAAGGTGCACCCCGACGGAATGAGCAGTTCTTC,CASSKGAPRRNEQFF
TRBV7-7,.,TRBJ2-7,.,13,TGTGCTAGCAGCAACAGGGTAGGGGGCGAGCAGTACTTC,CASSNRVGGEQYF
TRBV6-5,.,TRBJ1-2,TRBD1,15,TGTGCCAGCAGTTACGGCCCATCAGGGGGCTATGGCTACACCTTC,CASSYGPSGGYGYTF
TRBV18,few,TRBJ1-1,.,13,TGTGCCAGCTCCGCAGGGCAGAGAGATCAAGCTTTCTTT,CASSAGQRDQAFF